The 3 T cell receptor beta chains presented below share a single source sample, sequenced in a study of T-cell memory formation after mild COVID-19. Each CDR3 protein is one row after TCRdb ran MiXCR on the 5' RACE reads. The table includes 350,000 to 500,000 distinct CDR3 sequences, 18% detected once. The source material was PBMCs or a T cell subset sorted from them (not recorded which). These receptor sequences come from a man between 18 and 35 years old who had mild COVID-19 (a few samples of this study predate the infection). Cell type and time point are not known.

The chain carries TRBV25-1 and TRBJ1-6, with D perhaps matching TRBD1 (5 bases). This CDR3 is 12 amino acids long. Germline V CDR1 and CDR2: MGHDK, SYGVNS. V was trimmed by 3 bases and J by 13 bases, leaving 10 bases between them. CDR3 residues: CASSEAGRPLHF. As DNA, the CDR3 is TGTGCCAGCAGTGAGGCAGGGAGGCCCCTCCACTTT.

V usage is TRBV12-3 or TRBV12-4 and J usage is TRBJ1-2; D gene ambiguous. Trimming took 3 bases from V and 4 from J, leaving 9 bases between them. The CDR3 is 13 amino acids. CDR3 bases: TGTGCCAGCAGTTTGACGAACGGCTATGGCTACACCTTC. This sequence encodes CASSLTNGYGYTF.

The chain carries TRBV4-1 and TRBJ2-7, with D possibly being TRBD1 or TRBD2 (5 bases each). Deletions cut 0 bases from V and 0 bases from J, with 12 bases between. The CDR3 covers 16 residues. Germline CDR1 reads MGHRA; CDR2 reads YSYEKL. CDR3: CASSQETAVSSYEQYV. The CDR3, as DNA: TGCGCCAGCAGCCAAGAGACAGCGGTAAGCTCCTACGAGCAGTACGTC.